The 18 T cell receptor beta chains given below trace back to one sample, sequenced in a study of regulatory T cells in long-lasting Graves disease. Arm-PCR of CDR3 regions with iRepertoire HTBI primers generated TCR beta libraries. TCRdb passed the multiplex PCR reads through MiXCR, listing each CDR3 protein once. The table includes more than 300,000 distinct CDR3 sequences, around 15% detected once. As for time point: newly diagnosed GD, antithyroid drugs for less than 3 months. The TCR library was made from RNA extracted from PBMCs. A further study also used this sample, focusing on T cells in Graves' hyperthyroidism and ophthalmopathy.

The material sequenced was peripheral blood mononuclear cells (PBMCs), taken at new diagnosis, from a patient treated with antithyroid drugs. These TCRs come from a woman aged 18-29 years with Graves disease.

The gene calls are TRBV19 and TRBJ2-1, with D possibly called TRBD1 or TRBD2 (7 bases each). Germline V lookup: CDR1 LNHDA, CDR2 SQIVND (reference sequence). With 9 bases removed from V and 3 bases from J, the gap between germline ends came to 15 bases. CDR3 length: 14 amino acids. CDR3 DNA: TGTGCCAGCAGGGGGGGCAGAAACTACAATGAGCAGTTCTTC. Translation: CASRGGRNYNEQFF.

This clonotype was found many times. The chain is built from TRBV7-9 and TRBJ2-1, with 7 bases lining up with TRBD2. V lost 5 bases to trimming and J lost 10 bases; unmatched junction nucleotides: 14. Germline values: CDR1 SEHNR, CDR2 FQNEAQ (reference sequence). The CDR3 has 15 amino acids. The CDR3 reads CASSTTGTTFREQFF. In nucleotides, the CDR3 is TGTGCCAGCAGCACGACCGGGACTACCTTCAGGGAGCAGTTCTTC.

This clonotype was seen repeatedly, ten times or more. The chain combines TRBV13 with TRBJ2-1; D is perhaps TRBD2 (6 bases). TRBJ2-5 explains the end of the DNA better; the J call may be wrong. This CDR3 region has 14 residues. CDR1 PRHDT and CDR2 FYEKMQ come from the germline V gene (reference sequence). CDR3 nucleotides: TGTGCCAGCAGCTCTGGACTATCTCAAGAGACCCAGTACTTC. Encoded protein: CASSSGLSQETQYF.

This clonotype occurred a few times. CDR3 sequence (DNA): TGTGCCAGCAGTATTAGCGGGAGGAACTACAATGAGCAGTTCTTC. Encoded protein: CASSISGRNYNEQFF. V usage is TRBV12-3 or TRBV12-4 and J usage is TRBJ2-1; 10 bases are a match to TRBD2. This CDR3 comprises 15 residues. With V trimmed by 5 bases and J by 3 bases, 4 bases remained unmatched.

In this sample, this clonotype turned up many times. CDR3 loop: CASSQDKVNTEAFF. The CDR3 DNA reads TGTGCCAGCAGCCAAGATAAGGTGAACACTGAAGCTTTCTTT. The J gene is TRBJ1-1, the V gene TRBV4-2; D gene ambiguous. There are 14 residues in the CDR3. CDR1 is LGHNA, CDR2 YNFKEQ, per germline. Trimming took off 0 bases at V and 0 bases at J, with 5 bases between the two ends.

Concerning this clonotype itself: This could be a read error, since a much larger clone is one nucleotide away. The CDR3 protein is CASSFARQGTYEQYF. CDR3 nucleotides: TGTGCCAGCAGCTTTGCGAGACAGGGTACCTACGAGCAGTACTTC. The rearrangement links TRBV11-2 to TRBJ2-7, with 7 bases lining up with TRBD1. Looked up from germline, CDR1 is SGHAT and CDR2 is FQNNGV. The CDR3 totals 15 residues. Germline trimming cut 3 bases from V and 2 bases from J; bases unmatched to any gene: 7.

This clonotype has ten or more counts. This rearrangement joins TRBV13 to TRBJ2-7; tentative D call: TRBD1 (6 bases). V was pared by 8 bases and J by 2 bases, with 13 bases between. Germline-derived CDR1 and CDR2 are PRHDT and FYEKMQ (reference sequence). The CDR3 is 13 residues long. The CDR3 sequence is CASSGGSTYEQYF. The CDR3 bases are TGTGCCAGCTCTGGGGGCTCAACCTACGAGCAGTACTTC.

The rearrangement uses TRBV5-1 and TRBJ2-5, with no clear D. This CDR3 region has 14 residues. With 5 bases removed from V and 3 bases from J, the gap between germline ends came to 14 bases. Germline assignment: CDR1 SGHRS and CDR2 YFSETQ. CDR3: CASSGQNLKETQYF. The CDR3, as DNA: TGCGCCAGCAGTGGTCAGAACTTAAAAGAGACCCAGTACTTC.

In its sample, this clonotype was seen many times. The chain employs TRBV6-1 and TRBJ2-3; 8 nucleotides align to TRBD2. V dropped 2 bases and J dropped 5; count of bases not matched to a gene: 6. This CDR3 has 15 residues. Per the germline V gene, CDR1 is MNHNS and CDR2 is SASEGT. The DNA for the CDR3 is TGTGCCAGCAGTGAATTAAGCGGGAGTCAAGATACGCAGTATTTT. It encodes CASSELSGSQDTQYF.

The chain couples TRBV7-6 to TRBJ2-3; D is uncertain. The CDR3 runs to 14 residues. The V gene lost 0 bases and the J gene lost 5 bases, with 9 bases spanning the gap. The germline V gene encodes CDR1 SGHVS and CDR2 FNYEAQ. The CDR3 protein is CASSLAASQDTQYF. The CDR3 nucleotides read TGTGCCAGCAGCTTAGCGGCTAGTCAAGATACGCAGTATTTT.

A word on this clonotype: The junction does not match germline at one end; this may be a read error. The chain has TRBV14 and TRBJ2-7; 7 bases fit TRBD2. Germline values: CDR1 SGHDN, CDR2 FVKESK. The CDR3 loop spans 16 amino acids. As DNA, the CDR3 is TGTGCCAGCAGCCCGGGGGGTGCGGGAAAAGGCTACGAGCGGTACTTC. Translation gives CASSPGGAGKGYERYF. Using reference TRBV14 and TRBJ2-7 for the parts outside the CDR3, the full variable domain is EAGVTQFPSHSVIEKGQTVTLRCDPISGHDNLYWYRRVMGKEIKFLLHFVKESKQDESGMPNNRFLAERTGGTYSTLKVQPAELEDSGVYFCASSPGGAGKGYERYFGPGTRLTVT.

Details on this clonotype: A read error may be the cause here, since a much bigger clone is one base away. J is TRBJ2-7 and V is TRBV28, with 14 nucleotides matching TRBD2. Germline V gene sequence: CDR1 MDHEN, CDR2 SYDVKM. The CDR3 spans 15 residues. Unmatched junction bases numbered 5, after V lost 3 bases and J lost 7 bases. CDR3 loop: CASSFGTSGSNEQYF. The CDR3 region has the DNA TGTGCCAGCAGTTTCGGGACTAGCGGGAGCAATGAGCAGTACTTC.

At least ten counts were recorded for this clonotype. Here the CDR3 DNA reads TGCAGCGTGGCGGCAGGGACCTACGAGCAGTACTTC. Encoded protein: CSVAAGTYEQYF. This chain uses TRBV29-1 with TRBJ2-7; D might be TRBD1 (5 bases). CDR1 and CDR2 from the germline V gene are SQVTM and ANQGSEA. Trimming pared 6 bases from V and 2 bases from J, leaving 11 bases between. This CDR3 contains 12 residues.

CDR3 DNA: TGCGCCAGCAGCAGACCTAGCGGAGTTTCCCCCAAAGAATACTTC. Protein product: CASSRPSGVSPKEYF. The chain combines TRBV5-1 with TRBJ2-7, with 7 bases matching TRBD2. Trimming took 4 bases from V and 13 from J; bases not matched to a gene: 20. CDR1 SGHRS and CDR2 YFSETQ come from the germline V gene. The CDR3 loop spans 15 amino acids.

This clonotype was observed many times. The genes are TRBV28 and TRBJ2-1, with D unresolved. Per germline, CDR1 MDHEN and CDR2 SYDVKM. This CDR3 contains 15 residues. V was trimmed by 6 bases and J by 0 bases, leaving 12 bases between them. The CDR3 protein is CASRIARSSYNEQFF. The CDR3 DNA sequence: TGTGCCAGCAGGATAGCCCGAAGCTCCTACAATGAGCAGTTCTTC. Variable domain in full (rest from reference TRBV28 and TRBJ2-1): DVKVTQSSRYLVKRTGEKVFLECVQDMDHENMFWYRQDPGLGLRLIYFSYDVKMKEKGDIPEGYSVSREKKERFSLILESASTNQTSMYLCASRIARSSYNEQFFGPGTRLTVL.

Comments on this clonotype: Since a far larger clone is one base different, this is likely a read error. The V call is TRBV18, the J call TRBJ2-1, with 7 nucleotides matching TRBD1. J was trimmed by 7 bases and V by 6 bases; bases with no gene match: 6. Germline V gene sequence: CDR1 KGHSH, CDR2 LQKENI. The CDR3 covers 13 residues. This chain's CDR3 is CASSVQGTNEQFF. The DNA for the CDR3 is TGTGCCAGCTCTGTACAGGGGACGAATGAGCAGTTCTTC.

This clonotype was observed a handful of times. CDR3 in DNA: TGTGCCAGCAGTTATTTCCAGGGGAGCTATGGCTACACCTTC. Its translation is CASSYFQGSYGYTF. The chain couples TRBV6-5 to TRBJ1-2, with a weak D call TRBD1 (6 bases). The CDR3 length is 14 residues. The germline gives CDR1 MNHEY, CDR2 SVGAGI. V was pared by 3 bases and J by 4 bases, with 12 bases between.

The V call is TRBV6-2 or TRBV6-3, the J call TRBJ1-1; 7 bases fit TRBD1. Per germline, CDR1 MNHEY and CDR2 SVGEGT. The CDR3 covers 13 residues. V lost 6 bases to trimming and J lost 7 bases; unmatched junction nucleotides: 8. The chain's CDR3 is CASRYEGAGEAFF. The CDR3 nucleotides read TGTGCCAGCAGGTACGAGGGGGCGGGTGAAGCTTTCTTT.